A single sample is the source of the 5 T cell receptor beta chains below, sequenced in a study of CD8 T cells in ankylosing spondylitis. TCRdb redid the calling of the 5' RACE reads with MiXCR, one entry per CDR3 protein. The table includes roughly 230,000 distinct CDR3 sequences, more than 9% detected once. The sample comprised blood, either unsorted or a sorted T cell fraction (not recorded which). The receptors stem from a male donor with ankylosing spondylitis or in good health (not recorded which).

In its sample, this clonotype was seen many times. The V gene is TRBV10-3, the J gene TRBJ2-4; D is perhaps TRBD1 or TRBD2 (5 bases each). Trimming pared 4 bases from V and 8 bases from J, leaving 12 bases between. This CDR3 has 13 residues. Germline CDR1 reads ENHRY; CDR2 reads SYGVKD. The CDR3 DNA reads TGTGCCATCAGTGTGGGGGAAGGGGACATTCAGTACTTC. Translating it yields CAISVGEGDIQYF.

This clonotype was counted ten times or more. The chain recombines TRBV4-1 with TRBJ2-5; tentative D call: TRBD2 (6 bases). The germline gives CDR1 MGHRA, CDR2 YSYEKL. The CDR3 spans 14 residues. V lost 2 bases to trimming and J lost 7 bases, with 14 bases between them. The CDR3 DNA is TGCGCCAGCAGCCAAACGGGACTCTTGGGGACCCAGTACTTC. This gives the protein CASSQTGLLGTQYF.

This clonotype was recorded at least ten times. V is TRBV20-1 and J is TRBJ1-2; no definite D call. Trimming pared 3 bases from V and 4 bases from J, leaving 12 bases between. This CDR3 comprises 13 residues. The germline V gene has CDR1 DFQATT and CDR2 SNEGSKA (reference sequence). The CDR3 sequence: CSASQSFSYGYTF. The CDR3 DNA reads TGCAGTGCTAGCCAAAGCTTTTCCTATGGCTACACCTTC.

The V gene is TRBV5-5, the J gene TRBJ2-6; D ambiguous. V dropped 8 bases and J dropped 0 bases, with 12 bases sitting between them. CDR3 length: 15 amino acids. Germline V gives CDR1 SGHKS, CDR2 YYEKEE (reference sequence). CDR3 residues: CARPFRPSGANVLTF. CDR3 in DNA: TGTGCCAGGCCGTTCAGGCCCTCTGGGGCCAACGTCCTGACTTTC. The whole variable domain, remainder taken from reference TRBV5-5 and TRBJ2-6, is DAGVTQSPTHLIKTRGQQVTLRCSPISGHKSVSWYQQVLGQGPQFIFQYYEKEERGRGNFPDRFSARQFPNYSSELNVNALLLGDSALYLCARPFRPSGANVLTFGAGSRLTVL.

Ten or more counts support this clonotype. The V gene is TRBV12-3 or TRBV12-4, the J gene TRBJ2-2; D call uncertain. The CDR3 length is 14 residues. V shed 6 bases and J shed 3 bases, with 11 bases lying between them. The CDR3 region is CASRPPTDTGELFF. CDR3 bases: TGTGCCAGCAGACCCCCCACCGACACCGGGGAGCTGTTTTTT.